The subject of this entry is one T cell receptor beta chain. Its antigen is not known. The data stem from a study of cytomegalovirus exposure and HLA in healthy donors. About the research overall: An early data release held approximately 80 million unique TCRs from HLA-typed donors. When roughly 420 donors were genotyped, around 77% of them were found to fall in the Caucasian-associated ancestry cluster. Study-level points and caveats: Highly shared sequence variants in one cluster were likely a sequencing artifact. In a later analysis, CMV-associated beta chains were mostly HLA-associated, it appeared.

13 Jbeta primers and 60 Vbeta primers were used for the PCR. Profiled with immunoSEQ multiplex PCR; TCRdb holds only in-frame clones, not every one. In the table there are under 200,000 clones, approximately 81% of which are singletons. V was clipped by 3 bases and J by 4 bases; unmatched bases: 6. Germline CDR1 reads SGDLS; CDR2 reads YYNGEE. The CDR3 extends over 15 amino acids. Source material: PBMCs. The V call is TRBV9, the J call TRBJ2-3, with TRBD2 matching over 9 bases. This TCR was sampled from a female donor in good health and CMV-seronegative. CDR3 region: CASSESGGIADTQYF. CDR3 nucleotides: TGTGCCAGCAGCGAGAGCGGGGGGATTGCAGATACGCAGTATTTT.